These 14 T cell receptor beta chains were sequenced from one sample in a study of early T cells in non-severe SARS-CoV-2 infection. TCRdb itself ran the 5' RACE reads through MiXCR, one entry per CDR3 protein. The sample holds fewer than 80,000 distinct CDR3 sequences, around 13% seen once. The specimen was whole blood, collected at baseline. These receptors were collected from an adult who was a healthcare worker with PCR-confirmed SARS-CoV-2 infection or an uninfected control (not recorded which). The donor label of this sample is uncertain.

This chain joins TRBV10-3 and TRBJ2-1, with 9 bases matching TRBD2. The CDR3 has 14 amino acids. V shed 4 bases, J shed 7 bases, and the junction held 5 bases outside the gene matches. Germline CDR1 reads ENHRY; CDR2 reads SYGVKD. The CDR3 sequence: CAISGSGGMNEQFF. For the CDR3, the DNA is TGTGCCATCAGTGGAAGCGGGGGGATGAATGAGCAGTTCTTC.

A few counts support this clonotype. The chain's CDR3 is CASSVQIRNEQFF. The CDR3 coding sequence is TGTGCCAGCAGTGTACAGATTCGCAATGAGCAGTTCTTC. The chain is built from TRBV6-5 and TRBJ2-1; D is undetermined. V was cut by 5 bases and J by 6 bases, with 11 bases left in between. CDR1 is MNHEY, CDR2 SVGAGI, per germline. The CDR3 loop spans 13 amino acids.

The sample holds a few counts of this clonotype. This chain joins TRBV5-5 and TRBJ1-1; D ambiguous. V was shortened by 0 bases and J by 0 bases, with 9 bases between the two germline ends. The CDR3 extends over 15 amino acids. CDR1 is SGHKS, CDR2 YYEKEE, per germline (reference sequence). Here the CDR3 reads CASSLVETMNTEAFF. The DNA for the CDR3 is TGTGCCAGCAGCTTGGTAGAGACTATGAACACTGAAGCTTTCTTT.

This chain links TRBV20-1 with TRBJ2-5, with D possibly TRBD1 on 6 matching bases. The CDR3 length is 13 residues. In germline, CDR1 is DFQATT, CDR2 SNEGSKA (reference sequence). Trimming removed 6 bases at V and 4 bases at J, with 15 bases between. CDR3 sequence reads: CSAPRTAGETQYF. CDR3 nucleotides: TGCAGTGCCCCGAGGACAGCCGGAGAGACCCAGTACTTC.

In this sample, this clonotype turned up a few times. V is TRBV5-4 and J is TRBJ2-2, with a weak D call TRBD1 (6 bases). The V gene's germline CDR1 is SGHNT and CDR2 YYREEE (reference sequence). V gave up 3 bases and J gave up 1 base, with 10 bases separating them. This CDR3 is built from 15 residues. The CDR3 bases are TGTGCCAGCAGCTCAGGGGCCAGGAACACCGGGGAGCTGTTTTTT. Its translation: CASSSGARNTGELFF.

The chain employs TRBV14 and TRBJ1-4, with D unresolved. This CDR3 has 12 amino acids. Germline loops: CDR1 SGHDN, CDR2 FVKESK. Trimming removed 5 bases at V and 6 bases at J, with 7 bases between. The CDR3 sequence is CASSSGHEKLFF. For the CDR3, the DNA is TGTGCCAGCAGCTCCGGGCATGAAAAACTGTTTTTT. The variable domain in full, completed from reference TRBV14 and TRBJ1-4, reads EAGVTQFPSHSVIEKGQTVTLRCDPISGHDNLYWYRRVMGKEIKFLLHFVKESKQDESGMPNNRFLAERTGGTYSTLKVQPAELEDSGVYFCASSSGHEKLFFGSGTQLSVL.

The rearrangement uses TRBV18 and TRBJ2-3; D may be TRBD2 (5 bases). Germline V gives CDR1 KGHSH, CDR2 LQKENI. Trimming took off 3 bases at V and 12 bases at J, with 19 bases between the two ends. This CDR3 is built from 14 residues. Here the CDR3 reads CASSPPAGLANQYF. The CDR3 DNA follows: TGTGCCAGCTCACCCCCGGCGGGCCTAGCTAATCAGTATTTT.

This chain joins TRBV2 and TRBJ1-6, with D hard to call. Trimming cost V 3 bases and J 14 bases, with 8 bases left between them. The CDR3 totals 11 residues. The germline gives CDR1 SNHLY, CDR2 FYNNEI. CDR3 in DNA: TGTGCCAGCAGTGAGGGAGTTGCCCTCCACTTT. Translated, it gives CASSEGVALHF.

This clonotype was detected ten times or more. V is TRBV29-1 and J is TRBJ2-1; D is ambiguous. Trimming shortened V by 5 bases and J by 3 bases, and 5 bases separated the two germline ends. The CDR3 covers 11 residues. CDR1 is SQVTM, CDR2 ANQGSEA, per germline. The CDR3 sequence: CSVSVYNEQFF. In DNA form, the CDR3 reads TGCAGCGTTAGCGTCTACAATGAGCAGTTCTTC.

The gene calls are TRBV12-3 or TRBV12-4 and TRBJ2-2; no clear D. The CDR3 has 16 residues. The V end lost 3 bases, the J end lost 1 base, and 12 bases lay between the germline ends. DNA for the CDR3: TGTGCCAGCAGTTTTTCCCGTCGCAGGAACACCGGGGAGCTGTTTTTT. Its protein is CASSFSRRRNTGELFF.

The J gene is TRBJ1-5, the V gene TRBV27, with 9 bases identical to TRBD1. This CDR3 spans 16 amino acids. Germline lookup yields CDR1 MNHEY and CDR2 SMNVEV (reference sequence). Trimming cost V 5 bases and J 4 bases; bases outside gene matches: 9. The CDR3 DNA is TGTGCCAGCAGTCCCAGGGACAGGGTTAAGAATCAGCCCCAGCATTTT. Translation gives CASSPRDRVKNQPQHF.

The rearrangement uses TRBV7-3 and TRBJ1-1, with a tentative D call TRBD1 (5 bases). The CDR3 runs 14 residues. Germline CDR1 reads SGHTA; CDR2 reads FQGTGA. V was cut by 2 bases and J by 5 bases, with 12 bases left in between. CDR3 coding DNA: TGTGCCAGCAGCTTAGACAGCTTACAAACTGAAGCTTTCTTT. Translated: CASSLDSLQTEAFF.

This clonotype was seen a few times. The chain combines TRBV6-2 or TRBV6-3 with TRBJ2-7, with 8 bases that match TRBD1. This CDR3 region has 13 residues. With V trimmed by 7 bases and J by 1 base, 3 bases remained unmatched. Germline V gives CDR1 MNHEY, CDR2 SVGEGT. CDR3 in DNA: TGTGCCAGCACCCGGACAGGGTCCTACGAGCAGTACGTC. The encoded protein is CASTRTGSYEQYV.

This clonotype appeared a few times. CDR3 residues: CASKTNRGTDTQYF. The CDR3 DNA is TGTGCTAGTAAGACTAACCGGGGCACAGATACGCAGTATTTT. The chain combines TRBV6-5 with TRBJ2-3; possible D gene TRBD2, 5 bases. Germline-derived CDR1 and CDR2 are MNHEY and SVGAGI. The CDR3 is 14 residues long.